This T cell receptor beta chain was captured in a study of blood T cells in healthy people across ages. V lost 6 bases and J lost 0, with 13 bases in between. From germline, CDR1 is MNHEY and CDR2 SVGEGT. CDR3 length: 15 residues. A second roughly 6 to 12 cycle PCR used barcoded and J-beta primers. TCRdb redid the calling of the 5' RACE reads with MiXCR, one entry per CDR3 protein. This table holds over 600,000 distinct CDR3 sequences, roughly two fifths found once. This clonotype originated in a man at least 80 years old in good health. Sequencing input: blood. This chain connects TRBV6-2 or TRBV6-3 to TRBJ2-3, with D unresolved. CDR3 loop: CASRSGRASTDTQYF. As DNA, the CDR3 is TGTGCCAGCAGATCCGGTAGGGCTAGCACAGATACGCAGTATTTT.